Each of the 9 T cell receptor beta chains below was sequenced from the same sample in a study of tumor-infiltrating lymphocytes in primary liver carcinoma. Blood RNA came from unsorted whole blood; germline DNA was also extracted. Total RNA (roughly 530 ng) served as template for TCR beta cDNA synthesis primed by a constant-region primer. ARM-PCR, slightly modified, supplied the TCR beta libraries through three nested multiplex PCR rounds. The two initial PCR rounds, around 10 cycles each, used TRBV1-TRBV30 forward and C-beta reverse primers. Using its own MiXCR run on the multiplex PCR reads, TCRdb lists one record per CDR3 protein. The sample holds fewer than 400,000 distinct CDR3 sequences, about 60% seen once. The sample was peripheral blood. The source of these receptors is a middle-aged man with primary liver carcinoma and hepatitis B virus infection.

For this clonotype: Since a much larger clone is just one base distant, this may be a read error. The genes are TRBV6-6 and TRBJ2-1; no firm D call. There are 14 residues in the CDR3. Germline V gene sequence: CDR1 MNHNY, CDR2 SVGAGI (reference sequence). Trimming stripped 6 bases from V and 7 bases from J, with 16 bases between. The DNA for the CDR3 is TGTGCCAGCAGCCCCCGTGGTGGGTCAAATGAGCAGTTCTTC. This codes for CASSPRGGSNEQFF.

As regards this clonotype: A read error is possible here, since a much larger clone lies one base away. This chain uses TRBV10-3 with TRBJ2-7; D is uncertain. This CDR3 contains 12 residues. V dropped 8 bases and J dropped 7 bases, with 15 bases sitting between them. The germline gives CDR1 ENHRY, CDR2 SYGVKD. The CDR3 sequence is CAISVASAEQYF. DNA of the CDR3: TGTGCCATCTCTGTTGCCTCGGCAGAGCAGTACTTC.

This clonotype was observed a handful of times. Likely a read error: the CDR3 ends without its conserved phenylalanine or tryptophan. The chain is built from TRBV6-1 and TRBJ2-1; TRBD2 agrees at 14 bases. CDR3 length: 15 amino acids. In germline, CDR1 is MNHNS, CDR2 SASEGT. J was trimmed by 7 bases and V by 5 bases; bases with no gene match: 4. The CDR3 reads CASSFGTSGSNEQFL. CDR3 nucleotide sequence: TGTGCCAGCAGTTTCGGGACTAGCGGGAGTAATGAGCAGTTCCTC.

As to this clonotype: One junction end does not reproduce the germline sequence, and a read error may be involved. The chain links TRBV6-1 to TRBJ2-5; TRBD1 or TRBD2 may be the D gene (5 bases each). The germline V gene has CDR1 MNHNS and CDR2 SASEGT. The CDR3 totals 13 residues. The DNA for the CDR3 is TGTGCCAGCGGAAGGGACCGGCGAGAGACCCAATACTTC. This translates into CASGRDRRETQYF.

Points on this clonotype: Likely a read error: the CDR3 ends without its conserved phenylalanine or tryptophan. The gene calls are TRBV6-2 or TRBV6-3 and TRBJ2-2; no clear D gene. CDR3 length: 13 amino acids. In germline, CDR1 is MNHEY, CDR2 SVGEGT. Between the trimmed V and J ends, which lost 6 bases and 6 bases, there was a span of 11 bases. The CDR3 protein is CASSSEAPGELFI. The CDR3 region has the DNA TGTGCCAGCAGCAGCGAGGCCCCCGGGGAGCTGTTTATT.

The chain has TRBV28 and TRBJ2-7, with 7 nucleotides matching TRBD2. J was trimmed by 1 base and V by 6 bases; bases with no gene match: 12. The CDR3 is 16 residues long. Germline CDR1 and CDR2: MDHEN and SYDVKM. CDR3 protein: CASSAGLVGVSYEQYF. The CDR3 bases are TGTGCCAGCAGCGCTGGACTAGTGGGAGTTTCCTACGAGCAGTACTTC.

A note on this clonotype: With a much larger clone just one base away, this may be a read error. This sequence joins TRBV29-1 and TRBJ1-1; D remains unclear. Germline assignment: CDR1 SQVTM and CDR2 ANQGSEA. This CDR3 spans 12 amino acids. CDR3 coding DNA: TGCAGCGTTGAATTCCTGAACACTGGAGCTTTCTTT. Translating gives CSVEFLNTGAFF.

About this clonotype: A much larger clone is a single base away; this may be a read error. The CDR3 nucleotides are TGTGCCAGCAGCCCACCAGCGGGACGGAGTGGACAAGAGACCCAGTACTTC. It specifies CASSPPAGRSGQETQYF. V usage is TRBV5-4 and J usage is TRBJ2-5; the match to TRBD2 covers 7 bases. V dropped 4 bases and J dropped 2; count of bases not matched to a gene: 14. The CDR3 contains 17 residues. Germline V gene lookup returns CDR1 SGHNT and CDR2 YYREEE (reference sequence).

V and J are TRBV19 and TRBJ2-1; unclear D gene. V was shortened by 3 bases and J by 8 bases, with 11 bases between the two germline ends. This CDR3 spans 13 amino acids. Germline assignment: CDR1 LNHDA and CDR2 SQIVND (reference sequence). In nucleotides, the CDR3 is TGTGCCAGTAGTATTAGCCGAATCGATGAGCAGTTCTTC. Its protein product is CASSISRIDEQFF.